This entry lists 28 T cell receptor beta chains sequenced from one sample in a study of regulatory and conventional T cells in RAG deficiency. Regulatory T cells were sorted from blood as CD4+ CD25-high CD127-low cells. Sequenced by immunoSEQ multiplex PCR; TCRdb stores in-frame clones only, minus some. The profile covers under 7,500 clones, with more than 75% appearing a single time and approximately 1.5% taken by the ten largest. The data were also submitted as part of a second study, on regulatory T cells. That source adds: Primers: 52 TRBV forward and 13 TRBJ reverse.

Material for sequencing was CD127- CD25+ CD4+ Tregs sorted from blood. These receptors all come from a human donor in good health.

About this clone itself: The junction and the germline gene differ at one end; a read error may be behind it. The V call is TRBV6-5, the J call TRBJ1-4, with D perhaps TRBD1 (6 bases). The CDR3 sequence is 14 residues long. Germline CDR1 reads MNHEY; CDR2 reads SVGAGI. CDR3 in amino acids: CASSRTAYNEKLFF. The CDR3, as DNA: TGTGCCAGCAGTCGGACAGCGTACAATGAGAAACTGTTTTTT.

This chain connects TRBV7-3 to TRBJ2-1; D is undetermined. Germline assignment: CDR1 SGHTA and CDR2 FQGTGA. V was trimmed by 4 bases and J by 3 bases, leaving 7 bases between them. The CDR3 loop spans 13 amino acids. The CDR3 protein is CASSSLYYNEQFF. The CDR3 coding sequence is TGTGCCAGCAGCTCCCTGTACTACAATGAGCAGTTCTTC.

The gene calls are TRBV27 and TRBJ2-4, with D perhaps TRBD1 (5 bases). The CDR3 spans 16 residues. V lost 4 bases and J lost 0, with 13 bases in between. Germline loops: CDR1 MNHEY, CDR2 SMNVEV (reference sequence). For the CDR3, the DNA is TGTGCCAGCAGTTCCCAGGGTGGATTAGCCAAAAACATTCAGTACTTC. This gives the protein CASSSQGGLAKNIQYF.

V and J are TRBV4-3 and TRBJ1-1; possible D gene TRBD1, 6 bases. Germline-derived CDR1 and CDR2 are LGHNA and YSLEER. Trimming stripped 2 bases from V and 4 bases from J, with 14 bases between. This CDR3 is built from 15 residues. The CDR3 region has the DNA TGCGCCAGCAGCCAACTCACAGGGTTCGGCACTGAAGCTTTCTTT. As protein: CASSQLTGFGTEAFF.

This chain uses TRBV15 with TRBJ1-5; D ambiguous. The CDR3 has 12 residues. Germline CDR1 LNHNV, CDR2 YYDKDF (reference sequence). V was pared by 1 base and J by 6 bases, with 4 bases between. The chain's CDR3 is CATSRVSQPQHF. The CDR3 DNA reads as TGTGCCACCAGCAGAGTGAGTCAGCCCCAGCATTTT.

The chain couples TRBV7-2 to TRBJ2-2, with D possibly being TRBD1 (6 bases). Trimming pared 2 bases from V and 4 bases from J, leaving 20 bases between. The CDR3 extends over 18 amino acids. Germline V lookup: CDR1 SGHTA, CDR2 FQGNSA. CDR3: CASSLSGTSRRSTGELFF. Written as DNA, the CDR3 is TGTGCCAGCAGCTTATCTGGGACATCAAGGCGAAGCACCGGGGAGCTGTTTTTT.

The chain joins TRBV12-1 to TRBJ2-2; TRBD2, as called in the table, went unchecked against the DNA. TRBV12-1 is flagged as a pseudogene. There are 15 residues in the CDR3. The CDR3 DNA reads TGTGCCAGCAGCCCCAGCGGGGGCTGCACCGGGGAGCTGTTTTTT. This gives the protein CASSPSGGCTGELFF.

J is TRBJ1-5 and V is TRBV7-9; 9 bases are a match to TRBD1. The CDR3 covers 13 residues. V shed 7 bases, J shed 7 bases, and the junction held 5 bases outside the gene matches. Germline V gene sequence: CDR1 SEHNR, CDR2 FQNEAQ (reference sequence). The CDR3 is CASTVQGAQPQHF. In DNA form, the CDR3 reads TGTGCCAGCACAGTACAGGGGGCCCAGCCCCAGCATTTT.

This clone showed up just once. V gene TRBV5-1 combines with J gene TRBJ2-1, with 7 nucleotides matching TRBD1. The CDR3 consists of 14 residues. Per germline, CDR1 SGHRS and CDR2 YFSETQ. Germline trimming cut 4 bases from V and 8 bases from J; bases unmatched to any gene: 9. CDR3 DNA: TGCGCCAGCAGCGTGACAGGGTCTATCGATGAGCAGTTCTTC. Translated, it gives CASSVTGSIDEQFF.

This clone was seen once. The chain employs TRBV14 and TRBJ2-7; maybe TRBD2 (6 bases). This CDR3 spans 17 amino acids. V gave up 4 bases and J gave up 0 bases, with 19 bases separating them. Germline CDR1 and CDR2: SGHDN and FVKESK. The CDR3 sequence: CASSPIRLGLSSYEQYF. The CDR3 DNA reads as TGTGCCAGCAGCCCCATCCGTTTGGGACTTAGCTCCTACGAGCAGTACTTC.

The chain carries TRBV30 and TRBJ2-1; 14 bases are a match to TRBD2. CDR3 size: 14 residues. Per the germline V gene, CDR1 is GTSNPN and CDR2 is SVGIG (reference sequence). The J segment lost 7 bases and the V segment lost 8 bases, leaving 7 bases of the junction unmatched. In DNA form, the CDR3 reads TGTGCCCGCCGACTAGCGGGGGGGAGGAATGAGCAGTTCTTC. Its translation is CARRLAGGRNEQFF.

This clone appeared once. This chain connects TRBV5-6 to TRBJ1-2; no definite D call. This CDR3 has 13 amino acids. CDR1 SGHDT and CDR2 YYEEEE come from the germline V gene. Between the trimmed V and J ends, which lost 4 bases and 2 bases, there was a span of 9 bases. This CDR3 reads CASSGGLNYGYTF. The CDR3 DNA reads as TGTGCCAGCAGCGGCGGTCTAAACTATGGCTACACCTTC.

The chain is built from TRBV6-1 and TRBJ1-4, with TRBD1 identical over 9 bases. Germline CDR1 reads MNHNS; CDR2 reads SASEGT. CDR3 length: 17 amino acids. The junction had 16 bases not matched to a gene; V was cut back by 6 bases and J by 8 bases. The CDR3 spells CASRERFAGQGYEKLFF. The CDR3 bases are TGTGCCAGCAGGGAAAGATTTGCGGGACAGGGCTACGAAAAACTGTTTTTT.

The V and J genes are TRBV28 and TRBJ2-6, with 7 nucleotides matching TRBD1. This CDR3 spans 14 amino acids. CDR1 MDHEN and CDR2 SYDVKM come from the germline V gene. V lost 5 bases to trimming and J lost 2 bases; unmatched junction nucleotides: 0. The CDR3 nucleotides are TGTGCCAGCAGTCAGGGGGCTGGGGCCAACGTCCTGACTTTC. Protein: CASSQGAGANVLTF.

This chain joins TRBV5-1 and TRBJ1-2, with TRBD1 matching over 7 bases. Trimming took 3 bases from V and 3 from J; bases not matched to a gene: 5. CDR1 is SGHRS and CDR2 is YFSETQ in the germline V gene. The CDR3 has 14 residues. The CDR3 region is CASSSQGVHYGYTF. CDR3 sequence (DNA): TGCGCCAGCAGCTCTCAGGGGGTACACTATGGCTACACCTTC.

The CDR3 DNA is TGCGCCAGCAGCTTGGGACTAGCGGGCACAGATACGCAGTATTTT. It translates to CASSLGLAGTDTQYF. This chain uses TRBV5-1 with TRBJ2-3; TRBD2 aligns across 9 bases. After removal of 0 bases from V and 1 base from J, the junction contained 0 bases not matched to a gene. The CDR3 is made up of 15 amino acids. Per the germline V gene, CDR1 is SGHRS and CDR2 is YFSETQ. The full variable domain, its missing parts supplied by reference TRBV5-1 and TRBJ2-3, is KAGVTQTPRYLIKTRGQQVTLSCSPISGHRSVSWYQQTPGQGLQFLFEYFSETQRNKGNFPGRFSGRQFSNSRSEMNVSTLELGDSALYLCASSLGLAGTDTQYFGPGTRLTVL.

The V gene is TRBV15, the J gene TRBJ2-1; D perhaps matches TRBD1 (6 bases). Per the germline V gene, CDR1 is LNHNV and CDR2 is YYDKDF (reference sequence). The V and J ends lost 8 bases and 10 bases respectively, with 18 bases between them. The CDR3 consists of 13 residues. CDR3 DNA sequence: TGTGCCACCGGATTGGGACACTCGAAGGAGCAGTTCTTC. Translation: CATGLGHSKEQFF.

The chain carries TRBV5-6 and TRBJ2-5; D perhaps matches TRBD1 (5 bases). Trimming shortened V by 0 bases and J by 5 bases, and 8 bases separated the two germline ends. The CDR3 length is 13 residues. From germline, CDR1 is SGHDT and CDR2 YYEEEE. The CDR3 loop is CASSLGQWETQYF. The CDR3 region has the DNA TGTGCCAGCAGCTTGGGACAGTGGGAGACCCAGTACTTC.

This clone showed up just once. This sequence joins TRBV30 and TRBJ2-1; 9 bases match TRBD2. The CDR3 is made up of 15 amino acids. Unmatched junction bases numbered 7, after V lost 2 bases and J lost 5 bases. From germline, CDR1 is GTSNPN and CDR2 SVGIG (reference sequence). CDR3 residues: CAWSRLAGLNNEQFF. The CDR3 DNA reads as TGTGCCTGGAGTAGGCTAGCGGGGCTCAACAATGAGCAGTTCTTC.

The rearrangement uses TRBV7-9 and TRBJ2-7; 10 nucleotides line up with TRBD1. The V gene end was trimmed by 1 base and the J gene end by 7 bases; junction bases not matched to a gene: 10. CDR3 length: 16 amino acids. Germline V gene data show CDR1 as SEHNR and CDR2 as FQNEAQ (reference sequence). Here the CDR3 reads CASSLERDRGCREQYF. The CDR3 DNA reads TGTGCCAGCAGCTTAGAACGGGACAGGGGTTGTAGAGAGCAGTACTTC. Supplemented by reference TRBV7-9 and TRBJ2-7, the full variable domain reads DTGVSQNPRHKITKRGQNVTFRCDPISEHNRLYWYRQTLGQGPEFLTYFQNEAQLEKSRLLSDRFSAERPKGSFSTLEIQRTEQGDSAMYLCASSLERDRGCREQYFGPGTRLTVT.

The chain carries TRBV6-6 and TRBJ1-3, with TRBD1 matching 8 bases. CDR1 and CDR2 from the germline V gene are MNHNY and SVGAGI (reference sequence). V shed 4 bases and J 2 bases; nucleotides not matched to a gene: 7. The CDR3 is made up of 16 amino acids. CDR3 nucleotide sequence: TGTGCCAGCAGTTCATCCAGGGGGCACCCTGGAAACACCATATATTTT. It is translated as CASSSSRGHPGNTIYF.

The rearrangement uses TRBV6-4 and TRBJ1-1; no clear D gene. Germline CDR1 is MRHNA and CDR2 is SNTAGT. The CDR3 length is 14 residues. Trimming pared 0 bases from V and 4 bases from J, leaving 9 bases between. The CDR3 nucleotides read TGTGCCAGCAGTGACTCTGAAGAGCGCACTGAAGCTTTCTTT. Amino acids: CASSDSEERTEAFF.

This chain uses TRBV7-2 with TRBJ1-1; 9 bases agree with TRBD1. The CDR3 totals 17 residues. Trimming removed 5 bases from V and 0 bases from J; junction bases left unmatched: 10. Germline lookup yields CDR1 SGHTA and CDR2 FQGNSA. The chain's CDR3 is CASSGPGQGPMNTEAFF. CDR3 nucleotides: TGTGCCAGCAGCGGACCGGGACAGGGCCCCATGAACACTGAAGCTTTCTTT.

The chain is built from TRBV18 and TRBJ1-3; TRBD1 might be the D (6 bases). Trimming cost V 2 bases and J 0 bases, with 8 bases left between them. There are 15 residues in the CDR3. From germline, CDR1 is KGHSH and CDR2 LQKENI. This CDR3 reads CASSPDRLSGNTIYF. The CDR3 bases are TGTGCCAGCTCACCAGACAGGCTCTCTGGAAACACCATATATTTT.

This clone was observed a handful of times. The chain carries TRBV4-1 and TRBJ1-5, with a tentative D call TRBD1 (6 bases). The germline CDR1 and CDR2 sequences are MGHRA and YSYEKL. This CDR3 spans 15 amino acids. V lost 1 base and J 7 bases, leaving 14 bases between the germline ends. The CDR3 DNA sequence: TGCGCCAGCAGCCAAGTGGTTACAGGGACGCAGCCCCAGCATTTT. Protein sequence: CASSQVVTGTQPQHF.

J is TRBJ1-1 and V is TRBV27; no clear D. V was shortened by 10 bases and J by 1 base, with 22 bases between the two germline ends. The V gene's germline CDR1 is MNHEY and CDR2 SMNVEV (reference sequence). This CDR3 is 16 amino acids long. The CDR3: CATVRRLGSENTEAFF. The DNA of the CDR3 is TGTGCCACCGTACGGCGGTTGGGTAGTGAGAACACTGAAGCTTTCTTT.

The CDR3 DNA is TGCGCCAGCCGTGAGCGGAACACTGAAGCTTTCTTT. It is translated as CASRERNTEAFF. V usage is TRBV5-1 and J usage is TRBJ1-1; D unclear. Germline values: CDR1 SGHRS, CDR2 YFSETQ. V lost 7 bases, J lost 1 base, and 8 bases lay in between. The CDR3 consists of 12 residues.

The chain has TRBV5-4 and TRBJ1-2, with TRBD1 matching 10 bases. Germline CDR1 reads SGHNT; CDR2 reads YYREEE (reference sequence). This CDR3 is built from 16 residues. The junction had 8 bases not matched to a gene; V was cut back by 3 bases and J by 3 bases. The CDR3 coding sequence is TGTGCCAGCAGCTCACACCGGGACAGGGGTGACTATGGCTACACCTTC. It specifies CASSSHRDRGDYGYTF.